The clone carrying this T cell receptor beta chain is deemed medium-sized by its frequency. Antigen: not known. It was UMI-labeled 5' RACE by which the TCR beta libraries were made. TCRdb re-analyzed the 5' RACE reads; it lists each CDR3 protein once, without DNA. Listed are approximately 11,000 distinct CDR3 sequences; 15% falls within the top ten. The source of the sample is a study of human CD8 memory T cell subsets. The length of the CDR3 is 16 residues. From germline, CDR1 is LNHNV and CDR2 YYDKDF (reference sequence). The authors identified stem-like memory CD8+ T cells (TSTEM) as CCR7+ PD-1- TIGIT-. The study used negative magnetic separation to enrich total CD8+ T cells. General study results and limits: Unlike effector memory cells, stem-like memory and precursor exhausted T cells displayed similarly high diversity.

The receptor was isolated from a human donor in good health. The sample consisted of CD8+ stem-like memory T cells (TSCM and TCM) sorted from PBMCs. Noted subset: stem-like memory CD8 T cells (TSTEM), CCR7+ PD-1- TIGIT-. The chain is built from TRBV15 and TRBJ2-1; TCRdb picks TRBD1, but there is no DNA to check that call. The CDR3 sequence is CATSRDGTGDYNEQFF.